This T cell receptor (beta chain) was sequenced in a study of blood T cell repertoires in COVID-19. Study information: The study drew acute and convalescent COVID-19 samples from the United States, Italy and Spain.

Participant-given clinical history determined each cohort assignment. V was shortened by 2 bases and J by 9 bases, with 14 bases between the two germline ends. The germline V gene has CDR1 MNHEY and CDR2 SVGEGT. The length of the CDR3 is 13 residues. Some clones are missing from TCRdb's copy, which holds only in-frame ones; the method was immunoSEQ multiplex PCR. The table records approximately 250,000 clones, around 89% of them present only once. The receptor's source is a woman aged 25 to 39 who had recovered from COVID-19. The genes are TRBV6-2 or TRBV6-3 and TRBJ2-7; D is uncertain. Sample: PBMCs or T cells enriched from blood (not recorded which). CDR3 sequence (DNA): TGTGCCAGCAGTTACCCGGTGGGCAGTTGGCAGTACTTC. This encodes CASSYPVGSWQYF.